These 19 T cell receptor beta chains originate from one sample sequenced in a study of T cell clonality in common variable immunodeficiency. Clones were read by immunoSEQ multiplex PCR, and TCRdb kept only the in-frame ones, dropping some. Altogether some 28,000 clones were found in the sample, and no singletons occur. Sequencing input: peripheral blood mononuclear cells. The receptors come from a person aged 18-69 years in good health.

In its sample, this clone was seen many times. CDR3 DNA (partial): TGTGCCAGCAGCCTCCGACTAGCGGGCTCCTACGAG. Protein sequence: CASSLRLAGSYE. The whole CDR3 protein reads CASSLRLAGSYEQYF. The V gene is TRBV4-2, the J gene TRBJ2-7; 10 nucleotides match TRBD2. Sequencing ends 3 residues short of the CDR3 end; the germline J gene provides the rest. With 4 bases clipped from V and 0 bases from J, the junction kept 3 bases outside the gene matches. There are 15 residues in the CDR3. CDR1 is LGHNA and CDR2 is YNFKEQ in the germline V gene.

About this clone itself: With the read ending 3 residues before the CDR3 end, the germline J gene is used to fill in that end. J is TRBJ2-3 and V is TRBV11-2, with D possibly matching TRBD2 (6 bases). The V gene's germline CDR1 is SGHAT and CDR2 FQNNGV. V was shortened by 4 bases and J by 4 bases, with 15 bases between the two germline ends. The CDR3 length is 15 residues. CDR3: CASSSAAGWADTQYF. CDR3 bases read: TGTGCCAGCAGCTCCGCGGCGGGGTGGGCAGATACG.

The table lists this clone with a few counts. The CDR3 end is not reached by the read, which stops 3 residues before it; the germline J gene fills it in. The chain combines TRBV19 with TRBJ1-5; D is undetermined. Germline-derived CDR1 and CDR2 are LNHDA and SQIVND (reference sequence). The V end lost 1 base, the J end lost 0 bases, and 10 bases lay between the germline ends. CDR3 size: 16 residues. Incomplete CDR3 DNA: TGTGCCAGTAGTATAGCGAGGCCAGATAGCAATCAGCCC. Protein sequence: CASSIARPDSNQP. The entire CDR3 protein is CASSIARPDSNQPQHF.

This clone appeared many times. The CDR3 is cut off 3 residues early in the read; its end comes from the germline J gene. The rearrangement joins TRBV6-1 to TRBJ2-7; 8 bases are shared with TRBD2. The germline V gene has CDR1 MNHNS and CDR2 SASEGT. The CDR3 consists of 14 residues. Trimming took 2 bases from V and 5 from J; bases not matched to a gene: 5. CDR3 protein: CASSELGGANEQYF. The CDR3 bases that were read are TGTGCCAGCAGTGAACTCGGGGGGGCCAACGAG.

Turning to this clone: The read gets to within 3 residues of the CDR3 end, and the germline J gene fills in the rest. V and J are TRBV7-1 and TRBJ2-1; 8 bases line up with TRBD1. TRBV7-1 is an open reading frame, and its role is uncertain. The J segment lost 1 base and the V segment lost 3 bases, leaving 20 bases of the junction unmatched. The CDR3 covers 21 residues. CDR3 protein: CASSSRRAGGTTLISYNEQFF. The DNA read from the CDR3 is TGTGCCAGCAGCTCCCGGCGGGCAGGGGGCACGACTTTAATATCCTACAATGAG.

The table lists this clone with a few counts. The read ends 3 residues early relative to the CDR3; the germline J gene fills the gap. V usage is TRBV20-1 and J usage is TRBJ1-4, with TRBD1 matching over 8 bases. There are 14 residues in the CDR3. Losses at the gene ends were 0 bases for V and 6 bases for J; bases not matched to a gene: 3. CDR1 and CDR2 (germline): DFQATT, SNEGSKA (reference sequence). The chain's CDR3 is CSAREVRGHEKLFF. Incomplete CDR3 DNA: TGCAGTGCTAGAGAGGTCAGGGGGCATGAAAAA.

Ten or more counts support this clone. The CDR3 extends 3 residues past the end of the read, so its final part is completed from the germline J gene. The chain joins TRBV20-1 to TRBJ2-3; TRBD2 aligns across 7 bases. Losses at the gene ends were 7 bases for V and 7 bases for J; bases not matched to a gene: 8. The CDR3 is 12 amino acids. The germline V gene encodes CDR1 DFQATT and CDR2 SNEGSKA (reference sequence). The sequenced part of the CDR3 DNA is TGCAGTGGACACAGCGGGGTAAATACG. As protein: CSGHSGVNT. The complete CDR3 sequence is CSGHSGVNTQYF.

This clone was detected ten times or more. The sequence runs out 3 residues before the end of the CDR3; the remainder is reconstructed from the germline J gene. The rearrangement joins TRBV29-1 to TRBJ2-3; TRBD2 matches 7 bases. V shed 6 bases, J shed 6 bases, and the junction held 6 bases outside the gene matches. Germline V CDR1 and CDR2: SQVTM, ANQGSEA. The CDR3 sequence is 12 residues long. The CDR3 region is CSVGGGRDTQYF. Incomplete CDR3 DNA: TGCAGCGTGGGCGGGGGTAGGGATACG.

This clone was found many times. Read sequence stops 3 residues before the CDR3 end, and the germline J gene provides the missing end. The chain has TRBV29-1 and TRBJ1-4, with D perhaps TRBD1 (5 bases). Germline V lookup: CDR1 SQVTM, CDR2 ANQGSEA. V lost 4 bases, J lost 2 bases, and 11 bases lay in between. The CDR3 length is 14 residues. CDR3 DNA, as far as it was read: TGCAGCGTTGCTCAGGGATCGACTAATGAAAAA. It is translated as CSVAQGSTNEK. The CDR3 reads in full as CSVAQGSTNEKLFF. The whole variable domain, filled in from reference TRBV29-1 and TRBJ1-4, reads SAVISQKPSRDICQRGTSLTIQCQVDSQVTMMFWYRQQPGQSLTLIATANQGSEATYESGFVIDKFPISRPNLTFSTLTVSNMSPEDSSIYLCSVAQGSTNEKLFFGSGTQLSVL.

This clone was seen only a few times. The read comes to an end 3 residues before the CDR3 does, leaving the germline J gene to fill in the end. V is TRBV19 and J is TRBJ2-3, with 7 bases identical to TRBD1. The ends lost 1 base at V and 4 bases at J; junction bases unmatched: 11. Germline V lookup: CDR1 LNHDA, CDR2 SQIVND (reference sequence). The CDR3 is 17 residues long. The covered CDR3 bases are TGTGCCAGTAGTATAGCCCCGTGGCAGGGGGTGGCAGATACG. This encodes CASSIAPWQGVADT. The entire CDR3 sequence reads CASSIAPWQGVADTQYF.

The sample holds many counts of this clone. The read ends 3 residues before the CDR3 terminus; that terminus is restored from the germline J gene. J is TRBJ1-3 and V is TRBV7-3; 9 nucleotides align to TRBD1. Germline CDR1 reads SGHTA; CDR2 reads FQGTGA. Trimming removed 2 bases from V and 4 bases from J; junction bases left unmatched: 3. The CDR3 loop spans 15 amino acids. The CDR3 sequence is CASSLDTGGGNTIYF. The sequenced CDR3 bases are TGTGCCAGCAGCTTAGACACAGGGGGCGGAAACACC.

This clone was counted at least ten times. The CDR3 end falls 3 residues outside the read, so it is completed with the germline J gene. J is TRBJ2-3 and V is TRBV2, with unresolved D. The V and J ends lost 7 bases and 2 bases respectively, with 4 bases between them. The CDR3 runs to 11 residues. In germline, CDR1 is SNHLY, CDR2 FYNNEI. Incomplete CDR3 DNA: TGTGCCAGCATCCTCACAGATACG. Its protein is CASILTDT. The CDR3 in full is CASILTDTQYF.

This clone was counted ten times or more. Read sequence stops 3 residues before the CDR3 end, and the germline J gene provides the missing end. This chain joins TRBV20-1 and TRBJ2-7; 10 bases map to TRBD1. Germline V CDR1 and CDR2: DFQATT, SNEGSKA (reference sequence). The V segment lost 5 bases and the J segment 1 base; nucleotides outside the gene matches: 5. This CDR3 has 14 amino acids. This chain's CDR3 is CSAPGTGASYEQYF. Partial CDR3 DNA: TGCAGTGCTCCCGGGACAGGGGCATCCTACGAG.

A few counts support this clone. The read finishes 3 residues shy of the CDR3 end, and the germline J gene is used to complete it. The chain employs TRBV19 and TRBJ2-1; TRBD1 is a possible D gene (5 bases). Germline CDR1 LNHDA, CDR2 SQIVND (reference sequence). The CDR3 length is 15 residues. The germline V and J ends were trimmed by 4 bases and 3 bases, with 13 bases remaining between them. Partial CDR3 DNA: TGTGCCAGTAGTACTCAGGGTGGCCACTACAATGAG. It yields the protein CASSTQGGHYNE. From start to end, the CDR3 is CASSTQGGHYNEQFF.

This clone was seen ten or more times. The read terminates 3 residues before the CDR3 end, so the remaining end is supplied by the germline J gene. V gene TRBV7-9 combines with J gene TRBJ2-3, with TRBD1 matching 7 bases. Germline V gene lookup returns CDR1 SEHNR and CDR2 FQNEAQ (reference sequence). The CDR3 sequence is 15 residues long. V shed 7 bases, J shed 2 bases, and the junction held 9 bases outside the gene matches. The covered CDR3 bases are TGTGCCAGCACCTATTACAGGGGAGCCACAGATACG. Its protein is CASTYYRGATDT. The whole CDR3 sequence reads CASTYYRGATDTQYF. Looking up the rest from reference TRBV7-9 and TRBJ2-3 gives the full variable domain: DTGVSQNPRHKITKRGQNVTFRCDPISEHNRLYWYRQTLGQGPEFLTYFQNEAQLEKSRLLSDRFSAERPKGSFSTLEIQRTEQGDSAMYLCASTYYRGATDTQYFGPGTRLTVL.

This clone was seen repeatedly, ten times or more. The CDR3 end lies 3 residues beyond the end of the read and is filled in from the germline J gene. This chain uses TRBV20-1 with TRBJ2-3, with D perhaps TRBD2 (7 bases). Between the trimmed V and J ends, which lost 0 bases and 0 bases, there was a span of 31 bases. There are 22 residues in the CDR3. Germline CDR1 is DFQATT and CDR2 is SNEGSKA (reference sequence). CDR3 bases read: TGCAGTGCTAGAGATGGACTCCGGGCTAGGGGGGGGGACTATTCTAGCACAGATACG. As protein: CSARDGLRARGGDYSSTDT. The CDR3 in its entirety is CSARDGLRARGGDYSSTDTQYF.

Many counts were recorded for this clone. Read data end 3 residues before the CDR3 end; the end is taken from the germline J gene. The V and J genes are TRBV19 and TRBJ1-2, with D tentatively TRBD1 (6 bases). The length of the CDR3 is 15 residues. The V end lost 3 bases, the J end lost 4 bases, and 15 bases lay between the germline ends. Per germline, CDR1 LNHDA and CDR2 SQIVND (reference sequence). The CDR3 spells CASSIAQGQGYGYTF. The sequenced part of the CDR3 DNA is TGTGCCAGTAGTATCGCGCAGGGGCAGGGCTATGGC. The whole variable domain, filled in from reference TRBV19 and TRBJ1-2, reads DGGITQSPKYLFRKEGQNVTLSCEQNLNHDAMYWYRQDPGQGLRLIYYSQIVNDFQKGDIAEGYSVSREKKESFPLTVTSAQKNPTAFYLCASSIAQGQGYGYTFGSGTRLTVV.

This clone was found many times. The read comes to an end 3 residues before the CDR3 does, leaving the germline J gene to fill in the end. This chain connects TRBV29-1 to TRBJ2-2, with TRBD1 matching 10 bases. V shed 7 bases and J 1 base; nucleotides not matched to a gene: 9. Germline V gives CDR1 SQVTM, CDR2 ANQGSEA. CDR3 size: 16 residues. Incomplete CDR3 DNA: TGCAGCGCAATACCCGGACAGGGGGGGAACACCGGGGAG. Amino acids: CSAIPGQGGNTGE. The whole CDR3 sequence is CSAIPGQGGNTGELFF.

The part of the CDR3 DNA that was read is TGCGCCAGCAGCCACGGGACTAGCGGGGATTCCTACAATGAG. Translation gives CASSHGTSGDSYNE. The CDR3 in full is CASSHGTSGDSYNEQFF. The gene calls are TRBV5-1 and TRBJ2-1, with 13 bases lining up with TRBD2. The read halts 3 residues ahead of the CDR3 end, with the missing end drawn from the germline J gene. Losses at the gene ends were 4 bases for V and 1 base for J; bases not matched to a gene: 5. Germline V lookup: CDR1 SGHRS, CDR2 YFSETQ. The CDR3 is 17 residues long.